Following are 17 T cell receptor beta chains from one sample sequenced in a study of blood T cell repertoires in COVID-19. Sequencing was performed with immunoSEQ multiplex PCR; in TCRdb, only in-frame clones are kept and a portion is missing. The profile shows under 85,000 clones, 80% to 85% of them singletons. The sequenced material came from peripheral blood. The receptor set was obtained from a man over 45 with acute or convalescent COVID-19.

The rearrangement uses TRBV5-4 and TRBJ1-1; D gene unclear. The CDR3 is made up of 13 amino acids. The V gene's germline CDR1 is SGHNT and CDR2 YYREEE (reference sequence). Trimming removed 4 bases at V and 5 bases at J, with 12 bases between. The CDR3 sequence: CASSPYSGTEAFF. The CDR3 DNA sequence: TGTGCCAGCAGCCCTTACAGTGGGACTGAAGCTTTCTTT.

The CDR3 is CASSNRRIYEQYF. The CDR3 DNA reads as TGTGCCAGCAGTAATAGGAGAATCTACGAGCAGTACTTC. The chain uses TRBV27 and TRBJ2-7; no clear D gene. The CDR3 contains 13 residues. The V end was cut by 5 bases, the J end by 3 bases, with 11 bases between. The germline CDR1 and CDR2 sequences are MNHEY and SMNVEV (reference sequence).

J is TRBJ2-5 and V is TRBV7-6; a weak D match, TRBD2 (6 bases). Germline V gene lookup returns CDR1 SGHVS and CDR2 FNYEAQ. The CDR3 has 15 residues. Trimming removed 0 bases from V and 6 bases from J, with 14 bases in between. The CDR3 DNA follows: TGTGCCAGCAGCTTAGCGGGGGGACGGGGCCAGACCCAGTACTTC. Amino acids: CASSLAGGRGQTQYF.

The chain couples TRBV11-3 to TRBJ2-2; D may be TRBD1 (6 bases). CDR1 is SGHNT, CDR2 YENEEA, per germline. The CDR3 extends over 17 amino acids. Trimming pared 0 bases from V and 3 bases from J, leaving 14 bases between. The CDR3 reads CASSLDLGQGHTGELFF. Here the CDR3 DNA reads TGTGCCAGCAGCTTAGATCTAGGGCAGGGGCACACCGGGGAGCTGTTTTTT.

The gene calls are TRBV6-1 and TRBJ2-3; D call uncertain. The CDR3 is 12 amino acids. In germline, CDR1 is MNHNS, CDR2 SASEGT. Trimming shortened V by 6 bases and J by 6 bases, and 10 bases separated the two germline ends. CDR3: CASSFARDTQYF. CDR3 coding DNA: TGTGCCAGCAGCTTTGCCCGGGATACGCAGTATTTT.

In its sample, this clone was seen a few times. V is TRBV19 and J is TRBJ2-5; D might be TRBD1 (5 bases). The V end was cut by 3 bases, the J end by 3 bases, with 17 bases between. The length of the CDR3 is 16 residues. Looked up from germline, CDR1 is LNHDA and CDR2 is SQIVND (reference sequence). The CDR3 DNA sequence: TGTGCCAGTAGTATTCCCGGGTTGGGGCAAAAAGAGACCCAGTACTTC. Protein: CASSIPGLGQKETQYF.

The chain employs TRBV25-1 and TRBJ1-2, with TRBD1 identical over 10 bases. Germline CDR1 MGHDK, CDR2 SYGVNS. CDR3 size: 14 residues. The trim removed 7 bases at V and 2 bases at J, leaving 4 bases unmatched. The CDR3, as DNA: TGTGCCAGCACGGGACAGGGGCAGAACTATGGCTACACCTTC. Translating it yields CASTGQGQNYGYTF.

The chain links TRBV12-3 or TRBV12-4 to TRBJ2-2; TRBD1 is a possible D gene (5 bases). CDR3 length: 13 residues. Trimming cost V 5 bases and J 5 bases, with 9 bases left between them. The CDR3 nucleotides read TGTGCCAGCAGTCCCAGGGCTACCGGGGAGCTGTTTTTT. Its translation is CASSPRATGELFF.

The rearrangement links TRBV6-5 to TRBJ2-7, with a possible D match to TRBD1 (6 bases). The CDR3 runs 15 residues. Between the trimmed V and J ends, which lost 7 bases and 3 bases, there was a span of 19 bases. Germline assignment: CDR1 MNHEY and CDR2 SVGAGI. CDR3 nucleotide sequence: TGTGCCAGCATGGAACAGGGTCTTCGAGGCTACGAGCAGTACTTC. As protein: CASMEQGLRGYEQYF.

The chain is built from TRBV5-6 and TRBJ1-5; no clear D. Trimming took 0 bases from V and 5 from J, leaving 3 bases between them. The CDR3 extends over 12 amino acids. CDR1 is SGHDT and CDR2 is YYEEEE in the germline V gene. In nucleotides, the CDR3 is TGTGCCAGCAGCTTGGTAGATCAGCCCCAGCATTTT. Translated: CASSLVDQPQHF. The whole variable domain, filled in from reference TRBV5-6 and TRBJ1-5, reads DAGVTQSPTHLIKTRGQQVTLRCSPKSGHDTVSWYQQALGQGPQFIFQYYEEEERQRGNFPDRFSGHQFPNYSSELNVNALLLGDSALYLCASSLVDQPQHFGDGTRLSIL.

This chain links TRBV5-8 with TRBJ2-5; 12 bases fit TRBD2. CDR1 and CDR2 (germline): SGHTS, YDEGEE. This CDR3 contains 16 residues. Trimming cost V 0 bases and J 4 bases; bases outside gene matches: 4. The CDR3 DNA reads TGTGCCAGCAGCTTGGGACTAGCGGGAGACCGAGAGACCCAGTACTTC. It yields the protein CASSLGLAGDRETQYF.

As DNA, the CDR3 is TGTGCCAGCAGCGCCGGACTAGCTGTTTCCGGGGAGCTGTTTTTT. Translation gives CASSAGLAVSGELFF. The chain employs TRBV9 and TRBJ2-2; 8 positions match TRBD2. This CDR3 has 15 amino acids. From germline, CDR1 is SGDLS and CDR2 YYNGEE. Trimming removed 3 bases from V and 6 bases from J; junction bases left unmatched: 7.

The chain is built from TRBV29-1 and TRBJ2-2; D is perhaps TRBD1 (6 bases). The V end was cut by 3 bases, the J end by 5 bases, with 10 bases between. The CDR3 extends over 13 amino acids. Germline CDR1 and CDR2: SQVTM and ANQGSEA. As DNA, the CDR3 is TGCAGCGTTGATGCACAGGGAACCGGGGAGCTGTTTTTT. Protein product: CSVDAQGTGELFF.

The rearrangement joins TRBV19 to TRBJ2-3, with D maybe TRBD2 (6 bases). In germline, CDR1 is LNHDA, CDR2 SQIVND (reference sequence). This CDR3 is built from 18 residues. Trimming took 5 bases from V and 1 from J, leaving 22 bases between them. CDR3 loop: CASSEPPGLRVGTDTQYF. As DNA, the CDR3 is TGTGCCAGTAGTGAGCCTCCGGGACTTCGTGTCGGCACAGATACGCAGTATTTT.

In nucleotides, the CDR3 is TGTGCCAGCAGTAAGTTGGGCAACCAAGAGACCCAGTACTTC. Protein sequence: CASSKLGNQETQYF. V and J are TRBV11-2 and TRBJ2-5; D not certain. CDR3 size: 14 residues. Germline V gives CDR1 SGHAT, CDR2 FQNNGV. V was cut by 6 bases and J by 0 bases, with 11 bases left in between.

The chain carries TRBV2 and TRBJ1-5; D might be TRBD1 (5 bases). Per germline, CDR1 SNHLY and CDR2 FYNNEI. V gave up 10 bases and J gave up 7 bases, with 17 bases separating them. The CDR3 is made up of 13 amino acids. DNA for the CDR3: TGTGCCACCCTCGGGGGGAGCGGACAGCCCCAGCATTTT. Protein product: CATLGGSGQPQHF.

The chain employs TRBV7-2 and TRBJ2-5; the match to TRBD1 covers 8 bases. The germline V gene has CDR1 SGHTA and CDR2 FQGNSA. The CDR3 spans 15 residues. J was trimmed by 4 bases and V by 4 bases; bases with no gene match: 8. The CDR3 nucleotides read TGTGCCAGCAGCTCCAGGACAGGGAAGGGAGAGACCCAGTACTTC. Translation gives CASSSRTGKGETQYF. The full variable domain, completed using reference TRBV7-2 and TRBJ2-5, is GAGVSQSPSNKVTEKGKDVELRCDPISGHTALYWYRQSLGQGLEFLIYFQGNSAPDKSGLPSDRFSAERTGGSVSTLTIQRTQQEDSAVYLCASSSRTGKGETQYFGPGTRLLVL.